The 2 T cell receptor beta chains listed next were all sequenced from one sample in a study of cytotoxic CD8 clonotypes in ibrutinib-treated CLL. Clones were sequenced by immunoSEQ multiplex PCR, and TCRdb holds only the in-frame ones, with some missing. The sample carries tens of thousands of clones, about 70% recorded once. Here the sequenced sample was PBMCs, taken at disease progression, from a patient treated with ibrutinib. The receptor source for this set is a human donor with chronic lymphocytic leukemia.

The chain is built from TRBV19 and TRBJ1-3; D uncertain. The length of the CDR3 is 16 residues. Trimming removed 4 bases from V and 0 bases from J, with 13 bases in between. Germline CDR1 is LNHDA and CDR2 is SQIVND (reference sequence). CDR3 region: CASSNFRTLSGNTIYF. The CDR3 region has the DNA TGTGCCAGTAGTAACTTCCGGACCCTCTCTGGAAACACCATATATTTT.

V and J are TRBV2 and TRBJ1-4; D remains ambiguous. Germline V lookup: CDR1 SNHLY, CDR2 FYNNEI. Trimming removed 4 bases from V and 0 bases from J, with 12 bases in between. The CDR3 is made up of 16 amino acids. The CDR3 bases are TGTGCCAGCAGTGGAAGGTCGGAACCAACTAATGAAAAACTGTTTTTT. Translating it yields CASSGRSEPTNEKLFF. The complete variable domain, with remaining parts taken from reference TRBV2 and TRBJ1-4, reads EPEVTQTPSHQVTQMGQEVILRCVPISNHLYFYWYRQILGQKVEFLVSFYNNEISEKSEIFDDQFSVERPDGSNFTLKIRSTKLEDSAMYFCASSGRSEPTNEKLFFGSGTQLSVL.